This TCR beta chain was captured by sequencing in a study of blood T cell repertoires in COVID-19. As for the study in general: PBMCs, B-cell-depleted T cells, or T cells provided the cDNA or gDNA that made up the material.

This table comes from immunoSEQ multiplex PCR, and its TCRdb copy is limited to in-frame clones, with some not included. The top ten hold roughly a tenth of the sample, which has a few hundred thousand clones, roughly 86% seen once. Clinical history as reported by participants underpinned cohort assignment. This CDR3 has 13 amino acids. Germline V CDR1 and CDR2: MNHEY, SVGAGI. V lost 0 bases and J lost 9, with 9 bases in between. This TCR derives from a woman aged 25-40 years who had recovered from COVID-19. Sequencing was carried out using PBMCs or T cells enriched from blood (not recorded which). J is TRBJ2-4 and V is TRBV6-5; tentatively, D is TRBD1 (5 bases). CDR3 in DNA: TGTGCCAGCAGTTACTCCAGGGTAGGCATTCAGTACTTC. Its translation: CASSYSRVGIQYF.